This TCR beta chain stems from a study of T cells in Graves' hyperthyroidism and ophthalmopathy. This clonotype was seen many times. Regions amplified from RNA transcripts were the TCR beta CDR3 regions. A set of HTBI primers served as the primers for a first-round RT-PCR of the TCR CDR3. TCRdb recomputed calls from the multiplex PCR reads with MiXCR, one row per CDR3 protein. The profile shows about 600,000 distinct CDR3 sequences, 13% to 15% of them singletons. Germline assignment: CDR1 SNHLY and CDR2 FYNNEI. V lost 1 base and J lost 8, with 11 bases in between. The CDR3 is 13 residues long. This TCR derives from a woman between 45 and 60 years old with Graves' ophthalmopathy. The chain employs TRBV2 and TRBJ1-2; D is unclear. The sequencing sample was made of blood. Written as DNA, the CDR3 is TGTGCCAGCAGTGAAGAGGGCCGCACAGGCTACACCTTC. This sequence encodes CASSEEGRTGYTF. Full variable domain (outside the CDR3, taken from reference TRBV2 and TRBJ1-2): EPEVTQTPSHQVTQMGQEVILRCVPISNHLYFYWYRQILGQKVEFLVSFYNNEISEKSEIFDDQFSVERPDGSNFTLKIRSTKLEDSAMYFCASSEEGRTGYTFGSGTRLTVV.